The 5 T cell receptor beta chains below were found in one sample sequenced in a study of OX40 agonist ivuxolimab in advanced cancers. Using immunoSEQ multiplex PCR, the repertoire was profiled, and TCRdb retains in-frame clones only, with some absent. The sample has about 51,000 clones, about four fifths seen once. The material sequenced was CD4+ or CD8+ T cells sorted from blood, taken in a trial of the OX40 agonist ivuxolimab. Source of these receptors: an adult with an advanced solid tumor such as melanoma, head and neck, liver or kidney cancer.

There are a few counts of this clone. Distinct nucleotide sequences in the sample also encode this CDR3. This rearrangement joins TRBV27 to TRBJ2-1; 8 nucleotides align to TRBD2. The CDR3 spans 15 residues. Germline V lookup: CDR1 MNHEY, CDR2 SMNVEV (reference sequence). The junction had 11 bases not matched to a gene; V was cut back by 3 bases and J by 10 bases. DNA for the CDR3: TGTGCCAGCAGTTTTCGTGCGGGGGGTCGGGGAGAGCAGTTCTTC. The encoded protein is CASSFRAGGRGEQFF.

V and J are TRBV7-8 and TRBJ1-5; tentatively, D is TRBD1 (5 bases). The V and J ends lost 3 bases and 3 bases respectively, with 9 bases between them. The CDR3 is made up of 14 amino acids. Per the germline V gene, CDR1 is SGHVS and CDR2 is FQNEAQ. The CDR3 DNA reads as TGTGCCAGCAGCTTTCAGGGCCACAATCAGCCCCAGCATTTT. Amino acid sequence: CASSFQGHNQPQHF.

V usage is TRBV5-5 and J usage is TRBJ1-2, with 8 bases lining up with TRBD1. Germline values: CDR1 SGHKS, CDR2 YYEKEE (reference sequence). CDR3 length equals 14 residues. V dropped 2 bases and J dropped 7; count of bases not matched to a gene: 7. The CDR3 nucleotides read TGTGCCAGCAGCTTAGGCAGGGGGCCGCTTGGCTACACCTTC. Residues: CASSLGRGPLGYTF.

The V gene is TRBV5-1, the J gene TRBJ2-5; 8 bases are a match to TRBD1. CDR1 and CDR2 (germline): SGHRS, YFSETQ. V trimming: 3 bases; J trimming: 2 bases; junction bases outside the gene matches: 3. The CDR3 consists of 14 residues. CDR3 loop: CASSSGQGQETQYF. CDR3 bases: TGCGCCAGCAGCTCCGGACAGGGTCAAGAGACCCAGTACTTC. The full variable domain, completed using reference TRBV5-1 and TRBJ2-5, is KAGVTQTPRYLIKTRGQQVTLSCSPISGHRSVSWYQQTPGQGLQFLFEYFSETQRNKGNFPGRFSGRQFSNSRSEMNVSTLELGDSALYLCASSSGQGQETQYFGPGTRLLVL.

The rearrangement joins TRBV27 to TRBJ2-1; TRBD2 matches at 14 bases. Germline V gene lookup returns CDR1 MNHEY and CDR2 SMNVEV (reference sequence). This CDR3 is built from 16 residues. V lost 3 bases and J lost 6; bases outside the gene matches: 4. The CDR3 loop reads CASSFSGTSGGNEQFF. The CDR3, as DNA: TGTGCCAGCAGTTTTTCCGGGACTAGCGGGGGCAATGAGCAGTTCTTC.